These 9 T cell receptor beta chains were sequenced from one sample in a study of graft-versus-host responses after intestinal transplantation (dated by TCRdb to about 2021). Library construction relied on the immunoSEQ multiplex PCR assay. Entries here come from immuneACCESS through TCRdb and include only in-frame sequences with V and J called. Some clones fail to appear in such tables; in the studies checked, an unresolved V gene covers under half of the shortfall, and the cause of the remainder is unknown. The sample table shows about 24,000 clones, and 70% to 90% are seen once. About 0.98% of the sample is held by the ten biggest clonotypes. Source: PBMCs, taken around 460 days after intestinal transplant. The receptors originated from a human patient who received an intestinal transplant, so some T cells may come from the graft donor.

The CDR3 loop is CASSLAHREGIQYF. In DNA form, the CDR3 reads TGTGCCAGCAGCTTAGCGCACAGGGAGGGCATTCAGTACTTC. V gene TRBV11-1 combines with J gene TRBJ2-4, with a weak D call TRBD2 (7 bases). Per the germline V gene, CDR1 is SGHAT and CDR2 is FQDESV (reference sequence). Trimming cost V 0 bases and J 9 bases, with 12 bases left between them. CDR3 size: 14 residues. The whole variable domain, remainder taken from reference TRBV11-1 and TRBJ2-4, is EAEVAQSPRYKITEKSQAVAFWCDPISGHATLYWYRQILGQGPELLVQFQDESVVDDSQLPKDRFSAERLKGVDSTLKIQPAELGDSAMYLCASSLAHREGIQYFGAGTRLSVL.

The rearrangement links TRBV7-6 to TRBJ1-1; possible D gene TRBD1, 5 bases. Trimming shortened V by 5 bases and J by 11 bases, and 24 bases separated the two germline ends. There are 15 residues in the CDR3. In germline, CDR1 is SGHVS, CDR2 FNYEAQ. In nucleotides, the CDR3 is TGTGCCAGCAGCCCCCGGGTGTCAGGGTACCTTCGGGCTTTCTTT. It specifies CASSPRVSGYLRAFF. Full variable domain (outside the CDR3, taken from reference TRBV7-6 and TRBJ1-1): GAGVSQSPRYKVTKRGQDVALRCDPISGHVSLYWYRQALGQGPEFLTYFNYEAQQDKSGLPNDRFSAERPEGSISTLTIQRTEQRDSAMYRCASSPRVSGYLRAFFGQGTRLTVV.

This chain links TRBV27 with TRBJ2-1; weak D call: TRBD2 (5 bases). Trimming stripped 5 bases from V and 7 bases from J, with 9 bases between. Per the germline V gene, CDR1 is MNHEY and CDR2 is SMNVEV (reference sequence). The CDR3 loop spans 12 amino acids. The CDR3 DNA is TGTGCCAGCAGTGACTACCGGAATGAGCAGTTCTTC. Its protein product is CASSDYRNEQFF.

The gene calls are TRBV7-9 and TRBJ1-1; the match to TRBD1 covers 7 bases. This CDR3 is 13 amino acids long. Germline V gives CDR1 SEHNR, CDR2 FQNEAQ (reference sequence). V shed 5 bases, J shed 8 bases, and the junction held 8 bases outside the gene matches. CDR3: CASSPGTAQEAFF. In DNA, the CDR3 is TGTGCCAGCAGCCCAGGGACAGCTCAGGAAGCTTTCTTT.

The chain uses TRBV30 and TRBJ1-1, with TRBD1 matching over 12 bases. J lost 5 bases, V lost 6 bases, and 10 bases had no gene match. The V gene's germline CDR1 is GTSNPN and CDR2 SVGIG (reference sequence). The CDR3 is 15 residues long. The CDR3 reads CACPGTGGLRTEAFF. The CDR3 nucleotides are TGTGCCTGCCCCGGGACAGGGGGCCTAAGGACTGAAGCTTTCTTT. The whole variable domain, filled in from reference TRBV30 and TRBJ1-1, reads SQTIHQWPATLVQPVGSPLSLECTVEGTSNPNLYWYRQAAGRGLQLLFYSVGIGQISSEVPQNLSASRPQDRQFILSSKKLLLSDSGFYLCACPGTGGLRTEAFFGQGTRLTVV.

V is TRBV10-3 and J is TRBJ2-3; no clear D. Germline V gives CDR1 ENHRY, CDR2 SYGVKD. The V end was cut by 8 bases, the J end by 3 bases, with 15 bases between. CDR3 length: 14 amino acids. The CDR3 coding sequence is TGTGCCATCTCCCGGTCCGGGTTAACAGATACGCAGTATTTT. This codes for CAISRSGLTDTQYF.

The CDR3 bases are TGTGCCAGCAGTTACTCGTTGGGTGGCACTGAAGCTTTCTTT. Its translation is CASSYSLGGTEAFF. This chain uses TRBV6-6 with TRBJ1-1; D unclear. Germline CDR1 and CDR2: MNHNY and SVGAGI (reference sequence). Trimming stripped 0 bases from V and 4 bases from J, with 9 bases between. CDR3 size: 14 residues.

The chain is built from TRBV19 and TRBJ2-1; D might be TRBD2 (5 bases). Trimming took 4 bases from V and 8 from J, leaving 18 bases between them. The CDR3 sequence is 15 residues long. Germline V gene lookup returns CDR1 LNHDA and CDR2 SQIVND (reference sequence). CDR3 nucleotides: TGTGCCAGTAGTACCCGCGGCCGAGGGTACGATGAGCAGTTCTTC. Residues: CASSTRGRGYDEQFF.

With regard to this clone: A read error may produce the germline difference seen at one junction end. The chain has TRBV7-7 and TRBJ2-1; 7 bases match TRBD2. The germline gives CDR1 SSHAT, CDR2 FNYEAQ (reference sequence). This CDR3 has 13 amino acids. CDR3 sequence reads: CASSLAGHNEQFF. Written as DNA, the CDR3 is TGTGCTAGCAGCTTAGCGGGCCACAATGAGCAGTTCTTC. Combining the CDR3 with reference TRBV7-7 and TRBJ2-1 gives the whole variable domain GAGVSQSPRYKVTKRGQDVTLRCDPISSHATLYWYQQALGQGPEFLTYFNYEAQPDKSGLPSDRFSAERPEGSISTLTIQRTEQRDSAMYRCASSLAGHNEQFFGPGTRLTVL.